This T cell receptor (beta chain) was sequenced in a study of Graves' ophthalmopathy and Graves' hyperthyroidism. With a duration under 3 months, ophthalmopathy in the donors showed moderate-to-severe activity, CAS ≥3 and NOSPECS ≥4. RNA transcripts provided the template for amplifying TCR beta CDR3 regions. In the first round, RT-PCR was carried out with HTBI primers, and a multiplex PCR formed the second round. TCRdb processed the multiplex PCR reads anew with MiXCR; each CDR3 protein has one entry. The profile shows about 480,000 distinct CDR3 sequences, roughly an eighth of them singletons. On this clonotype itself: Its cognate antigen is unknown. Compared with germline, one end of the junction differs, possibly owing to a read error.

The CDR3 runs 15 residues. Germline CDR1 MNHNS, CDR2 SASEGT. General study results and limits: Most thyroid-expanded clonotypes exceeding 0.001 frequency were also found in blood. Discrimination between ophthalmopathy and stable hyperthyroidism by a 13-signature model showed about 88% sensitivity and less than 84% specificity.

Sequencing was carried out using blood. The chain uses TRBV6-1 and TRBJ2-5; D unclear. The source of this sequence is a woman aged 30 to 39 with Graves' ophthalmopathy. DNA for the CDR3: TGTGTCAGCAGCCAGATGCTGAGCTACCAAGAGACCCAGTACTTC. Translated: CVSSQMLSYQETQYF.